This passage covers 6 T cell receptor beta chains from one sample sequenced in a study of blood T cell repertoires in COVID-19. Sequencing used immunoSEQ multiplex PCR; TCRdb keeps in-frame clones, though not all of them. The sample records fewer than 70,000 clones, 60% to 85% being singletons. Input material: peripheral blood. These receptors all come from a young man with COVID-19, enrolled during active disease.

The V call is TRBV27, the J call TRBJ2-5; the match to TRBD2 covers 10 bases. The CDR3 is made up of 20 amino acids. V trimming: 5 bases; J trimming: 0 bases; junction bases outside the gene matches: 18. From germline, CDR1 is MNHEY and CDR2 SMNVEV (reference sequence). In DNA form, the CDR3 reads TGTGCCAGCAGTCCTACTCCTACCGTTCTAGCGGGGGCCGACCAAGAGACCCAGTACTTC. It is translated as CASSPTPTVLAGADQETQYF.

This clone has only a few counts. The chain joins TRBV27 to TRBJ2-1, with 13 nucleotides matching TRBD2. Germline CDR1 is MNHEY and CDR2 is SMNVEV (reference sequence). V was pared by 1 base and J by 7 bases, with 1 base of the junction left unmatched. The length of the CDR3 is 15 residues. The CDR3 sequence: CASSLLGLAGNEQFF. The CDR3 DNA reads TGTGCCAGCAGTTTATTGGGACTAGCGGGAAATGAGCAGTTCTTC.

A note on this clone: The identical CDR3 is also encoded by other nucleotide sequences in the sample. V gene TRBV6-5 combines with J gene TRBJ1-1; D is undetermined. This CDR3 has 14 residues. Trimming left V 2 bases short and J 1 base short, with 8 bases between. Germline V CDR1 and CDR2: MNHEY, SVGAGI. The CDR3: CASSYGGSNTEAFF. The CDR3 region has the DNA TGTGCCAGCAGTTACGGAGGCTCGAACACTGAAGCTTTCTTT.

The V gene is TRBV2, the J gene TRBJ1-2, with 7 positions matching TRBD1. Trimming cost V 3 bases and J 1 base; bases outside gene matches: 5. This CDR3 is built from 15 residues. CDR1 is SNHLY and CDR2 is FYNNEI in the germline V gene. In DNA, the CDR3 is TGTGCCAGCAGTGATCCGGGACAGCTTAACTATGGCTACACCTTC. It is translated as CASSDPGQLNYGYTF.

The chain employs TRBV4-1 and TRBJ2-5; perhaps TRBD2 as D (6 bases). V gave up 0 bases and J gave up 3 bases, with 14 bases separating them. The germline CDR1 and CDR2 sequences are MGHRA and YSYEKL. CDR3 length equals 16 residues. The CDR3 bases are TGCGCCAGCAGCCAAGATGAGGCGGGGACGGAAGAGACCCAGTACTTC. This codes for CASSQDEAGTEETQYF.

The table lists this clone with a few counts. CDR3 residues: CASSLMEQAEQFF. CDR3 coding DNA: TGTGCCAGCAGCTTAATGGAACAGGCCGAGCAGTTCTTC. The rearrangement links TRBV7-3 to TRBJ2-1, with D possibly matching TRBD1 (5 bases). From germline, CDR1 is SGHTA and CDR2 FQGTGA. CDR3 length: 13 residues. V was trimmed by 1 base and J by 10 bases, leaving 11 bases between them.